Given below is one T cell receptor beta chain in context. Its antigen is not yet known. No base quality information exists; no much larger clone differs at one position. Libraries came from the immunoSEQ multiplex PCR assay. DNA from the cultured, isolated CD4+ T cells was subjected to TCR beta CDR3 sequencing. The study's own analysis went as follows. The analysis removed non-productive TCR sequences, trimmed reads to the CDR3 region, and retained only CDR3s that were 7 or more amino acids long. Antigen-specific clonotypes were identified with the MANAFEST web app by comparing expansion in peptide wells against reference cultures. To count as positive, a clone had to show expansion at FDR<0.05 compared with the reference and with all other wells, an odds ratio above 5, and a frequency above 0.1% in two replicate wells. A clonotype was defined as cross-reactive if the clonotype was significantly expanded both in SARS-CoV-2 spike wells and in at least one common cold coronavirus spike condition. Levenshtein distance calculated with the stringdist R package was used to assess CDR3 similarity, and unrooted trees were constructed with ape in R 3.6.1. As stored in TCRdb, this immuneACCESS dataset retains in-frame rearrangements with V and J assigned. A fraction of the clones does not appear; measured against another copy, unresolved V genes explain less than half of the discrepancy, and the remainder lacks a known reason. V, J and clone size are those of that table, while D and trimming were read from the DNA. The table for this sample lists approximately 30,000 clones; roughly 74% of them were counted only once. The biggest ten clones account for about 15% of the sample.

The V end loses 0 bases and the J end loses 5 bases, and a stretch of 13 bases separates them. Measured from the cysteine to the phenylalanine, the CDR3 is 15 residues long. The sequence is cut down to CDR3 DNA, 45 bases in frame from base 1. As encoded in the germline V gene (reference sequence), CDR1 is SEHNR while CDR2 is FQNEAQ. These data belong to a study of vaccination effects on CD4 cells after COVID-19 (dated by TCRdb to between 2021 and 2024). In terms of the full investigation: The ViraFEST assay stimulated PBMC with viral peptide pools and then used TCR sequencing to identify antigen-specific CD4+ T cell clonotypes by expansion. Post-vaccine samples across the study were collected a median of 72 days after the second dose, with a range of 14 to 241. Some 2 million PBMC per well were cultured with 9 to 10 ug/ml peptides in IMDM containing around 4.6% human AB serum, 10 IU/ml IL-2 and gentamicin. In both COVID-19 convalescent patients and infection-naive vaccine recipients, the study compared SARS-CoV-2 spike-specific CD4+ TCR repertoires from before mRNA vaccination with those from after it. A total of around eleven COVID-19 convalescent patients and several SARS-CoV-2-naive healthy vaccine recipients were included in the full study. Cultures from other donors in the study were sequenced using the Oncomine TCR Beta short-read assay on an Illumina iSeq 100. Here is what the overall study found, with its caveats: Both infection-induced and vaccine-induced clones contracted markedly at late post-vaccination timepoints, which is consistent with waning T cell responses. The study was limited by a small number of convalescent patients, and early post-infection timepoints were lacking. In healthy vaccine recipients, vaccine-induced clones were almost all SARS-CoV-2 mono-reactive, with only 1 of 255 being cross-reactive with common cold coronaviruses.

After less than 13 days of culture, CD4+ T cells were isolated with the EasySep CD4+ T cell isolation kit. Each participant got two doses of an mRNA SARS-CoV-2 vaccine, either BNT162b2 or mRNA-1273. None of the healthy vaccine recipients had a prior SARS-CoV-2 infection, which was confirmed by nucleocapsid antibody tests that came back negative both before and after vaccination. Half of the culture medium was replaced with fresh IL-2-containing medium on days 3 and 7. Unless noted otherwise, every peptide stimulation condition was cultured in triplicate wells. Using Ficoll-Paque Plus gradient centrifugation, PBMC were separated from whole blood and then either used fresh or cryopreserved at -140C. Genomic DNA was extracted from cultured CD4+ T cells with the QIAamp micro DNA kit.

The sample in question was CD4+ T cells from PBMCs cultured without peptide, obtained after COVID-19 vaccination. This TCR was sampled from a human donor who received a COVID-19 vaccine. The chain links TRBV7-9 with TRBJ2-5; the D segment could be TRBD1, given 5 matching bases. The DNA sequence reads TGTGCCAGCAGCTTAGCGCTCCAGGGTTACGAGACCCAGTACTTC. Its protein product is CASSLALQGYETQYF.